A selection of T cell receptor beta chains follows, all from one sample in a study of CD8 T cells in Susac syndrome. TCRdb redid the calling of the immunoSEQ multiplex PCR reads with MiXCR, one entry per CDR3 protein. The sample holds roughly 200,000 distinct CDR3 sequences, over 90% seen once. Sample: CD4+ T cells from PBMCs. The receptors shown here come from a human donor with multiple sclerosis. CDR3s leave out the opening cysteine and the closing phenylalanine or tryptophan. Not all rows give a size; the values are once, few, many and, for expanded clones, a class.

size,V,CDR3
NA,TRBV5-1,ASSLGGASYEQY
NA,TRBV29-1,SVHAGTSNEQF
NA,TRBV7-2,ASSLAPQVFRTEAF
NA,TRBV6-6,ASSYRPLGPPGELF
few,TRBV5-6,ASSLQGNYGYT
NA,TRBV29-1,SVLTGDEQY
NA,TRBV18,ASFPGTGESETQY
NA,TRBV30,AWTLRLRNEKLF
NA,TRBV12-5,ASGQTTGGLGYGYT
NA,TRBV7-9,ASSLGQGENIQY
NA,TRBV9,ASSVGPSGRYEQY
few,TRBV7-9,ASSLRTGTEAF
once,TRBV7-9,ASRRGEAF
NA,TRBV29-1,SVSQGTGPYGYT
NA,TRBV2,ASSDDSNQPQH
NA,TRBV2,ASSPPAGTVGQY
NA,TRBV4-2,ASSQDGTGVDEQF
once,TRBV12-3/TRBV12-4,ASSFLAAGGQDIQY
NA,TRBV12-3/TRBV12-4,ASRVGPGAYNEQF
NA,TRBV6-5,ASSSISPGAGANVLT
NA,TRBV6-6,ASTAEGSTQDSPLH
NA,TRBV7-9,ASRSSGGGFSEAF
NA,TRBV5-1,ASSPADNYGYT
NA,TRBV29-1,SVVRDRGYNEQF
NA,TRBV2,ASSGLYGYT
NA,TRBV29-1,SVGGTGGEETQY
NA,TRBV30,AGGGGANVLT
NA,TRBV20-1,SARHSGGYEQY
NA,TRBV20-1,SAQDRGSAGELF
NA,TRBV20-1,SASASGGPTDTQY
NA,TRBV30,AWRGGTSKYEQF
NA,TRBV30,AWSVRLRRGSQTQY
NA,TRBV30,AWAVNTEAF
NA,TRBV6-6,ASSKQAYNEQF
NA,TRBV30,AWSGTLAMTEAF
NA,TRBV7-2,ASSLVAGEMDTQY
few,TRBV12-3/TRBV12-4,ASSPRRGETQY
NA,TRBV9,ASSVADVYGGEAF
NA,TRBV7-3,ASSRGWTSGGAHEQF